This T cell receptor beta chain comes out of a study of T cell changes during pregnancy in multiple sclerosis (dated by TCRdb to about 2019). Context from the whole study: The study looked at changes in the T cell repertoire across pregnancy in women with multiple sclerosis.

CDR1 and CDR2 were assigned from the germline V gene as SGHTA and FQGNSA. The CDR3 holds 16 amino acids from the cysteine to the phenylalanine. Only the CDR3 DNA stays, 48 bases, in frame from base 1. Library preparation used the immunoSEQ multiplex PCR assay. TCRdb stores this immuneACCESS table with in-frame sequences only. Part of the clones is absent; in the studies checked, under half of the shortfall reflects unresolved V genes, and no reason is known for the rest. The sample table lists around 42,000 clones, approximately 91% of them with a count of one. Clones ranked in the top ten supply 0.73% of the sample. A note on this clone: Its recognized antigen is unknown. At one of its ends the junction is not consistent with the germline gene, which may arise from a read error. The sample holds other DNA sequences that translate to the same CDR3.

This sample comprised CD4+ T cells from peripheral blood mononuclear cells, obtained before pregnancy. The sequence links TRBV7-2 to TRBJ1-5; TRBD1 lines up with 8 middle nucleotides. The TCR comes from a female donor with multiple sclerosis, enrolled in a pregnancy study. CDR3 reads: CASSLHGQGNNQPQHF. The DNA is as follows: TGTGCCAGCAGCCTCCACGGACAGGGCAACAATCAGCCCCAGCATTTC.